A selection of T cell receptor beta chains follows, all from one sample in a study of T-cell memory formation after mild COVID-19. Using its own MiXCR run on the 5' RACE reads, TCRdb lists one record per CDR3 protein. The sample consists of under 300,000 distinct CDR3 sequences, 8.2% of them appearing once. Sequencing used PBMCs or a T cell subset sorted from them (not recorded which). The source is a man aged 18 to 35 who had mild COVID-19 (a few samples of this study predate the infection). Cell type and time point are not known. The CDR3 runs from the conserved cysteine through the conserved F or W. D genes are given only for firm matches. For some rows the clone size is stated as once, few or many, or as a class when expanded; others skip it.

j_gene,v_gene,abundance,d_gene,CDR3nt,CDR3aa
TRBJ2-7,TRBV27,few,-,TGTGCCAGCAGTTTTAGGCAGGGCTACGAGCAGTACTTC,CASSFRQGYEQYF
TRBJ1-6,TRBV12-3/TRBV12-4,few,TRBD1,TGTGCCAGCAGTTTAGCTGGCTCAGGGGGGGCGAATACCTCACCCCTCCACTTT,CASSLAGSGGANTSPLHF
TRBJ2-3,TRBV4-1,many,-,TGCGCCAGCAGCCAAGGGCTCGCCACAGATACGCAGTATTTT,CASSQGLATDTQYF
TRBJ1-1,TRBV7-2,few,TRBD1,TGTGCCAGCAGCCGGGACAGGGGCGGAGGGGCTTTCTTT,CASSRDRGGGAFF
TRBJ2-7,TRBV10-1,few,-,TGCGCCAGCAGTGAGTCTCGGAGCCAGGGCCCCGACGAGCAGTACTTC,CASSESRSQGPDEQYF
TRBJ2-1,TRBV14,few,TRBD2,TGTGCCAGCAGCTTATCCCCGGGACTAGCGGTCCCCCTCAATGTGGAGCAGTTCTTC,CASSLSPGLAVPLNVEQFF
TRBJ1-5,TRBV30,few,-,TGTGCCTGGAGTGTACGGGGCAATCAGCCCCAGCATTTT,CAWSVRGNQPQHF
TRBJ2-1,TRBV7-2,-,-,TGTGCCAGCAGGCCTGTGGGGGCTGACAATGAGCAGTTCTTC,CASRPVGADNEQFF
TRBJ1-2,TRBV7-2,-,-,TGTGCCAGCAGCTCAGAAATAGGGGCGCTTAACTATGGCTACACCTTC,CASSSEIGALNYGYTF
TRBJ2-3,TRBV27,few,-,TGTGCCAGCCCCCACGCGTGCACAGATACGCAGTATTTT,CASPHACTDTQYF
TRBJ1-6,TRBV11-2,few,-,TGTGCCAGCAGCGAGGACAGTATTTCACCCCTCCACTTT,CASSEDSISPLHF